Following are 32 T cell receptor beta chains from one sample sequenced in a study of blood T cell repertoires in COVID-19. The method was immunoSEQ multiplex PCR; TCRdb's version includes in-frame clones alone and lacks a portion of them. The data hold roughly 260,000 clones, with approximately 86% observed a single time. Material: PBMCs or T cells enriched from blood (not recorded which). The receptors here all came from a woman under 30 who had recovered from COVID-19.

This chain connects TRBV20-1 to TRBJ1-5, with D perhaps matching TRBD1 (5 bases). This CDR3 comprises 14 residues. Germline CDR1 and CDR2: DFQATT and SNEGSKA (reference sequence). V lost 3 bases to trimming and J lost 0 bases, with 9 bases between them. CDR3 DNA: TGCAGTGCTAGTGCTGGGGCTAGCAATCAGCCCCAGCATTTT. Protein product: CSASAGASNQPQHF.

This chain links TRBV5-1 with TRBJ2-3; 7 bases are a match to TRBD2. Germline assignment: CDR1 SGHRS and CDR2 YFSETQ. The CDR3 runs 16 residues. V lost 0 bases to trimming and J lost 1 base; unmatched junction nucleotides: 5. Here the CDR3 DNA reads TGCGCCAGCAGCTTGGATCCAGCGGGGCGCACAGATACGCAGTATTTT. Its protein is CASSLDPAGRTDTQYF.

The chain joins TRBV28 to TRBJ1-5, with a tentative D call TRBD1 (5 bases). V shed 7 bases and J shed 3 bases, with 10 bases lying between them. The CDR3 sequence is 13 residues long. Per germline, CDR1 MDHEN and CDR2 SYDVKM. CDR3 loop: CASNDSPNQPQHF. The CDR3, as DNA: TGTGCCAGCAATGACAGTCCCAATCAGCCCCAGCATTTT.

This clone was found many times. The chain is built from TRBV3-1 (or the pseudogene TRBV3-2) and TRBJ1-1; TRBD1 might be the D (5 bases). Germline CDR1 reads LGHDT; CDR2 reads YNNKEL (reference sequence). The CDR3 totals 12 residues. Trimming cost V 3 bases and J 11 bases, with 13 bases left between them. CDR3 DNA: TGTGCCAGCAGCCAGGGGCGCCGGATGGCTTTCTTT. Protein sequence: CASSQGRRMAFF.

This clone was seen more than once but under ten times. The V and J genes are TRBV7-8 and TRBJ2-7; no clear D gene. Trimming removed 0 bases at V and 7 bases at J, with 16 bases between. Germline CDR1 reads SGHVS; CDR2 reads FQNEAQ. This CDR3 has 15 residues. Here the CDR3 DNA reads TGTGCCAGCAGCTTAGCACCTTCGCCCGCGGATGAGCAGTACTTC. The encoded protein is CASSLAPSPADEQYF.

The chain has TRBV10-1 and TRBJ2-3, with D perhaps matching TRBD1 (6 bases). The V gene's germline CDR1 is WNHNN and CDR2 SYGVQD (reference sequence). CDR3 length equals 14 residues. The V and J ends lost 5 bases and 4 bases respectively, with 13 bases between them. CDR3 in amino acids: CASSRGRGSDTQYF. The CDR3 DNA reads as TGCGCCAGCAGTAGGGGGAGAGGGTCAGATACGCAGTATTTT.

The chain uses TRBV3-1 (or the pseudogene TRBV3-2) and TRBJ2-5; TRBD1 might be the D (8 bases). CDR1 is LGHDT and CDR2 is YNNKEL in the germline V gene (reference sequence). The V end lost 1 base, the J end lost 1 base, and 13 bases lay between the germline ends. The CDR3 totals 16 residues. The CDR3 nucleotides are TGTGCCAGCAGCCAAGTGGACAGGGAGGGCCAAGAGACCCAGTACTTC. Amino acids: CASSQVDREGQETQYF.

The gene calls are TRBV3-1 (or the pseudogene TRBV3-2) and TRBJ1-1; possible D gene TRBD1, 5 bases. Trimming pared 0 bases from V and 8 bases from J, leaving 10 bases between. Per germline, CDR1 LGHDT and CDR2 YNNKEL (reference sequence). CDR3 length: 13 residues. CDR3 amino acids: CASSQDRRGEAFF. Here the CDR3 DNA reads TGTGCCAGCAGCCAAGATAGGCGGGGGGAAGCTTTCTTT.

The rearrangement links TRBV28 to TRBJ1-6; 10 bases line up with TRBD1. The CDR3 consists of 14 residues. The V gene end was trimmed by 8 bases and the J gene end by 10 bases; junction bases not matched to a gene: 8. Germline CDR1 and CDR2: MDHEN and SYDVKM. The CDR3 DNA reads as TGTGCCAGCTCCGGGACAGGGGTGGGATCACCCCTCCACTTT. It specifies CASSGTGVGSPLHF.

The chain combines TRBV19 with TRBJ1-1; 9 bases line up with TRBD1. This CDR3 is 17 amino acids long. Looked up from germline, CDR1 is LNHDA and CDR2 is SQIVND (reference sequence). With 6 bases clipped from V and 2 bases from J, the junction kept 13 bases outside the gene matches. CDR3 nucleotide sequence: TGTGCCAGTAGATTGAGGAATTGGGACAGGGTAAACACTGAAGCTTTCTTT. Its translation: CASRLRNWDRVNTEAFF.

This clone was observed once. The V gene is TRBV18, the J gene TRBJ1-5; no reliable D call. V lost 0 bases and J 7 bases, leaving 10 bases between the germline ends. The germline V gene encodes CDR1 KGHSH and CDR2 LQKENI. There are 14 residues in the CDR3. The CDR3 nucleotides read TGTGCCAGCTCACCACCGGTCCCAGAACAGCCCCAGCATTTT. Protein: CASSPPVPEQPQHF.

The chain carries TRBV19 and TRBJ2-5, with 9 nucleotides matching TRBD2. The germline gives CDR1 LNHDA, CDR2 SQIVND (reference sequence). CDR3 size: 15 residues. With V trimmed by 8 bases and J by 1 base, 8 bases remained unmatched. The CDR3 DNA follows: TGTGCCAGTTCGGACGCTAGCGGGGTCCAAGAGACCCAGTACTTC. Translated: CASSDASGVQETQYF. Complete variable domain (other parts from reference TRBV19 and TRBJ2-5): DGGITQSPKYLFRKEGQNVTLSCEQNLNHDAMYWYRQDPGQGLRLIYYSQIVNDFQKGDIAEGYSVSREKKESFPLTVTSAQKNPTAFYLCASSDASGVQETQYFGPGTRLLVL.

The J gene is TRBJ2-3, the V gene TRBV20-1; D is uncertain. CDR1 is DFQATT and CDR2 is SNEGSKA in the germline V gene (reference sequence). The V end was cut by 3 bases, the J end by 1 base, with 8 bases between. This CDR3 is built from 13 residues. DNA for the CDR3: TGCAGTGCTAGTCCAGAGGGCACAGATACGCAGTATTTT. This translates into CSASPEGTDTQYF.

This chain uses TRBV2 with TRBJ2-7; 9 nucleotides align to TRBD1. V shed 3 bases and J 2 bases; nucleotides not matched to a gene: 5. There are 15 residues in the CDR3. Germline V gene sequence: CDR1 SNHLY, CDR2 FYNNEI. The CDR3, as DNA: TGTGCCAGCAGTGAGCGGGACAGGGAAACCTACGAGCAGTACTTC. Amino acid sequence: CASSERDRETYEQYF.

V and J are TRBV11-3 and TRBJ2-7; 10 bases map to TRBD1. In germline, CDR1 is SGHNT, CDR2 YENEEA. The CDR3 contains 16 residues. V trimming: 4 bases; J trimming: 3 bases; junction bases outside the gene matches: 9. CDR3 amino acids: CASSSSLGQGNYEQYF. The CDR3 nucleotides read TGTGCCAGCAGCTCTTCATTGGGACAGGGGAACTACGAGCAGTACTTC.

A few counts support this clone. The V and J genes are TRBV9 and TRBJ2-1, with D maybe TRBD2 (5 bases). CDR3 length: 17 amino acids. Germline V CDR1 and CDR2: SGDLS, YYNGEE. The V end was cut by 3 bases, the J end by 0 bases, with 16 bases between. CDR3 protein: CASSARTPPSSYNEQFF. In nucleotides, the CDR3 is TGTGCCAGCAGCGCTAGGACTCCTCCGAGCTCCTACAATGAGCAGTTCTTC.

This clone came up a few times. This chain links TRBV7-6 with TRBJ2-1; 12 positions match TRBD1. The CDR3 spans 17 residues. The germline gives CDR1 SGHVS, CDR2 FNYEAQ. Unmatched junction bases numbered 7, after V lost 2 bases and J lost 5 bases. This CDR3 reads CASSLLLGTGGHNEQFF. CDR3 in DNA: TGTGCCAGCAGCTTACTCTTAGGGACAGGGGGCCACAATGAGCAGTTCTTC.

The chain carries TRBV3-1 (or the pseudogene TRBV3-2) and TRBJ2-2; possible D gene TRBD2, 6 bases. CDR1 and CDR2 (germline): LGHDT, YNNKEL (reference sequence). The CDR3 has 17 residues. Trimming shortened V by 4 bases and J by 4 bases, and 19 bases separated the two germline ends. CDR3 DNA sequence: TGTGCCAGCAGCCTACCCCTAGGTAGCGGCTCCACCGGGGAGCTGTTTTTT. Translating gives CASSLPLGSGSTGELFF.

In DNA form, the CDR3 reads TGTGCCAGCAGCGTCGGTGGGAGGGCCGACGAGCAGTACTTC. Translation: CASSVGGRADEQYF. The chain has TRBV9 and TRBJ2-7, with 7 bases identical to TRBD2. Germline V gene sequence: CDR1 SGDLS, CDR2 YYNGEE. The CDR3 runs 14 residues. J was trimmed by 5 bases and V by 2 bases; bases with no gene match: 7.

V gene TRBV5-1 combines with J gene TRBJ1-6; 7 bases align to TRBD1. The CDR3 is 16 residues long. Germline V gene sequence: CDR1 SGHRS, CDR2 YFSETQ. Unmatched junction bases numbered 9, after V lost 4 bases and J lost 5 bases. For the CDR3, the DNA is TGCGCCAGCAGCCCCTCAGGGACAGTTGATAATTCACCCCTCCACTTT. Its translation is CASSPSGTVDNSPLHF. Full variable domain (outside the CDR3, taken from reference TRBV5-1 and TRBJ1-6): KAGVTQTPRYLIKTRGQQVTLSCSPISGHRSVSWYQQTPGQGLQFLFEYFSETQRNKGNFPGRFSGRQFSNSRSEMNVSTLELGDSALYLCASSPSGTVDNSPLHFGNGTRLTVT.

The chain recombines TRBV9 with TRBJ2-7; TRBD2 aligns across 8 bases. Germline trimming cut 0 bases from V and 2 bases from J; bases unmatched to any gene: 4. Germline CDR1 and CDR2: SGDLS and YYNGEE. The CDR3 has 15 amino acids. CDR3 sequence: CASSVGSGSTYEQYF. Written as DNA, the CDR3 is TGTGCCAGCAGCGTAGGGAGCGGGAGTACCTACGAGCAGTACTTC.

J is TRBJ2-1 and V is TRBV19; 12 nucleotides match TRBD2. The CDR3 spans 15 residues. Trimming took 7 bases from V and 7 from J; bases not matched to a gene: 8. Germline values: CDR1 LNHDA, CDR2 SQIVND (reference sequence). CDR3 amino acids: CASTKLGLAGNEQFF. The CDR3 bases are TGTGCCAGTACCAAACTAGGACTAGCGGGGAATGAGCAGTTCTTC.

J is TRBJ1-3 and V is TRBV5-4; D not certain. The CDR3 is 15 amino acids. Germline V lookup: CDR1 SGHNT, CDR2 YYREEE (reference sequence). Deletions cut 0 bases from V and 4 bases from J, with 11 bases between. CDR3 nucleotides: TGTGCCAGCAGCTTGGGCGGCGCGGGGGGAAACACCATATATTTT. Translating it yields CASSLGGAGGNTIYF.

The chain links TRBV28 to TRBJ1-4; D remains ambiguous. The CDR3 sequence is 14 residues long. Germline CDR1 MDHEN, CDR2 SYDVKM. V was clipped by 2 bases and J by 8 bases, with 12 bases between them. The CDR3 DNA reads TGTGCCAGCAGTTTAAGCGGAGCAGAAGAAAAACTGTTTTTT. It is translated as CASSLSGAEEKLFF.

This clone was detected once. This rearrangement joins TRBV18 to TRBJ1-2; 10 bases match TRBD1. The CDR3 loop spans 16 amino acids. Per germline, CDR1 KGHSH and CDR2 LQKENI. The V segment lost 5 bases and the J segment 1 base; nucleotides outside the gene matches: 7. CDR3: CASSAPRTGGNYGYTF. DNA for the CDR3: TGTGCCAGCTCAGCCCCCAGGACAGGGGGTAACTATGGCTACACCTTC.

This rearrangement joins TRBV30 to TRBJ2-2; 7 nucleotides line up with TRBD1. The V gene end was trimmed by 5 bases and the J gene end by 0 bases; junction bases not matched to a gene: 6. Looked up from germline, CDR1 is GTSNPN and CDR2 is SVGIG (reference sequence). The CDR3 extends over 15 amino acids. This CDR3 is CAWYTGAANTGELFF. DNA for the CDR3: TGTGCCTGGTACACAGGGGCTGCGAACACCGGGGAGCTGTTTTTT.

In this sample, this clone turned up a few times. This sequence joins TRBV4-3 and TRBJ2-2; 14 nucleotides match TRBD2. The CDR3 covers 18 residues. The V segment lost 1 base and the J segment 4 bases; nucleotides outside the gene matches: 5. Germline lookup yields CDR1 LGHNA and CDR2 YSLEER. The CDR3 nucleotides are TGCGCCAGCAGCCAAGGACTAGCGGGGGGGCTGGGCACCGGGGAGCTGTTTTTT. Translation gives CASSQGLAGGLGTGELFF.

J is TRBJ1-3 and V is TRBV2; TRBD1 is a possible D gene (5 bases). V lost 6 bases and J 0 bases, leaving 15 bases between the germline ends. This CDR3 has 16 amino acids. CDR1 is SNHLY, CDR2 FYNNEI, per germline. Here the CDR3 reads CASRSQPQDSGNTIYF. CDR3 sequence (DNA): TGTGCCAGCAGGTCCCAACCACAGGACTCTGGAAACACCATATATTTT.

The chain is built from TRBV5-6 and TRBJ1-2; D is possibly TRBD1 (5 bases). The length of the CDR3 is 12 residues. Germline V gene lookup returns CDR1 SGHDT and CDR2 YYEEEE. Trimming shortened V by 1 base and J by 10 bases, and 11 bases separated the two germline ends. The CDR3 is CASSLLAGFYTF. The DNA of the CDR3 is TGTGCCAGCAGCTTGTTGGCAGGGTTCTACACCTTC. The complete variable domain, with remaining parts taken from reference TRBV5-6 and TRBJ1-2, reads DAGVTQSPTHLIKTRGQQVTLRCSPKSGHDTVSWYQQALGQGPQFIFQYYEEEERQRGNFPDRFSGHQFPNYSSELNVNALLLGDSALYLCASSLLAGFYTFGSGTRLTVV.

The chain employs TRBV5-8 and TRBJ1-1; 7 bases are shared with TRBD1. V gave up 3 bases and J gave up 11 bases; unmatched junction bases: 7. The CDR3 runs 12 residues. The germline gives CDR1 SGHTS, CDR2 YDEGEE. The DNA for the CDR3 is TGTGCCAGCAGCTGGGGGACAGATTACGCTTTCTTT. As protein: CASSWGTDYAFF.

The chain employs TRBV3-1 (or the pseudogene TRBV3-2) and TRBJ2-7; TRBD1 matches at 8 bases. The CDR3 is 15 amino acids. Losses at the gene ends were 1 base for V and 2 bases for J; bases not matched to a gene: 4. Germline V lookup: CDR1 LGHDT, CDR2 YNNKEL (reference sequence). In DNA form, the CDR3 reads TGTGCCAGCAGCCAAGCTTCAGGGGGCGCCTACGAGCAGTACTTC. This codes for CASSQASGGAYEQYF.

The V gene is TRBV5-5, the J gene TRBJ1-3; D remains unclear. The CDR3 runs 15 residues. CDR1 and CDR2 from the germline V gene are SGHKS and YYEKEE (reference sequence). V lost 4 bases to trimming and J lost 7 bases, with 18 bases between them. CDR3 in amino acids: CASSTRLSGLNTIYF. CDR3 bases: TGTGCCAGCAGCACGAGGTTGTCTGGACTGAACACCATATATTTT.